This TCR beta chain was observed in a study of CD8 T cells in Susac syndrome. With random hexamers, roughly 0.5 to 1 ug RNA was reverse transcribed. Multiplex PCR with immunoSEQ amplified the TCR beta CDR3 across 54 Vbeta and 13 Jbeta. MiXCR, run by TCRdb on the immunoSEQ multiplex PCR reads, gives a single entry per CDR3 protein. The sample has 400,000 or so distinct CDR3 sequences, around 85% seen once. Sequencing targeted TCR beta in blood CD8+ and CD4+ T cells. V was cut by 4 bases and J by 8 bases, with 12 bases left in between. The germline gives CDR1 ENHRY, CDR2 SYGVKD. CDR3 length: 13 amino acids.

The sequenced sample was CD8+ T cells from PBMCs. This TCR derives from a human donor with multiple sclerosis. The chain carries TRBV10-3 and TRBJ1-3; D is uncertain. The CDR3 protein is CAISGYLADTIYF. CDR3 DNA: TGTGCCATCAGTGGCTATTTGGCGGACACCATATATTTT.